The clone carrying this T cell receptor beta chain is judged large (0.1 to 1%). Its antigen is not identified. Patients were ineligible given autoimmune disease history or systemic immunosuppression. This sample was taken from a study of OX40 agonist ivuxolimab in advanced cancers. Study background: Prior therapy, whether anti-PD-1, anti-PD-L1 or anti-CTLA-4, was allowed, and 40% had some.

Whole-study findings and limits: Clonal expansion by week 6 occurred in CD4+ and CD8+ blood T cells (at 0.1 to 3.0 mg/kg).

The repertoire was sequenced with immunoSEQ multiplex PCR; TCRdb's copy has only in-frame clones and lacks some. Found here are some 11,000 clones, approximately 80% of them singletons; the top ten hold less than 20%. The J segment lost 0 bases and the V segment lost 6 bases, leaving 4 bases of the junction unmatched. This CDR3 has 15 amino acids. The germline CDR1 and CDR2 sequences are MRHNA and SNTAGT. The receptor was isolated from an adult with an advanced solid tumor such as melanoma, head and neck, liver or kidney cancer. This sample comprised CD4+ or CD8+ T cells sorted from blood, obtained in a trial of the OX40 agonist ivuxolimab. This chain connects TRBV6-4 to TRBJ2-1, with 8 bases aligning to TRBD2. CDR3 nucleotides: TGTGCCAGCAGCATTAGCGGGGACTCCTACAATGAGCAGTTCTTC. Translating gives CASSISGDSYNEQFF.